These 23 T cell receptor beta chains came from one sample sequenced in a study of blood T cell repertoires in COVID-19 (dated by TCRdb to the early 2020s). Preparation of the library involved the immunoSEQ multiplex PCR assay. This is the immuneACCESS table as TCRdb keeps it, with only in-frame sequences that have V and J called. A part of the clones is gone; compared with another copy, unresolved V genes explain less than half, and the rest is unexplained. The sample includes about 100,000 clones, with 60% to 85% observed a single time. Jointly, the top ten make up about 2% of the sample. Sequencing input: peripheral blood. These TCRs come from a woman aged 40 to 50 with acute or convalescent COVID-19.

This rearrangement joins TRBV11-2 to TRBJ1-1, with D unresolved. Trimming stripped 6 bases from V and 3 bases from J, with 11 bases between. This CDR3 is 13 amino acids long. Germline V gene data show CDR1 as SGHAT and CDR2 as FQNNGV. CDR3 loop: CASREGIYTEAFF. The DNA for the CDR3 is TGTGCCAGCAGGGAGGGCATATACACTGAAGCTTTCTTT.

V usage is TRBV24-1 and J usage is TRBJ2-1, with 10 bases aligning to TRBD1. The CDR3 contains 16 residues. V was clipped by 3 bases and J by 6 bases; unmatched bases: 7. The germline gives CDR1 KGHDR, CDR2 SFDVKD. In nucleotides, the CDR3 is TGTGCCACCAGTGATCCCGGGACAGGGGATGTCAATGAGCAGTTCTTC. Translating gives CATSDPGTGDVNEQFF.

The chain joins TRBV29-1 to TRBJ2-3, with TRBD2 identical over 7 bases. V trimming: 1 base; J trimming: 6 bases; junction bases outside the gene matches: 10. The CDR3 consists of 15 residues. Germline V gene sequence: CDR1 SQVTM, CDR2 ANQGSEA. The DNA of the CDR3 is TGCAGCGTTGAAGGGGGAGCGGGGCTAGGGGATACGCAGTATTTT. Residues: CSVEGGAGLGDTQYF.

In its sample, this clone was seen once. The V and J genes are TRBV6-5 and TRBJ1-2; D gene ambiguous. The V gene's germline CDR1 is MNHEY and CDR2 SVGAGI. The CDR3 has 14 amino acids. Trimming removed 5 bases from V and 0 bases from J, with 10 bases in between. CDR3 in DNA: TGTGCCAGCAGTCCCATCAGCGCTAACTATGGCTACACCTTC. Translated: CASSPISANYGYTF.

DNA for the CDR3: TGTGCCAGCAGCTTCCGGGACAGGGGTTCACCCCTCCACTTT. Protein sequence: CASSFRDRGSPLHF. The chain links TRBV7-2 to TRBJ1-6; 10 positions agree with TRBD1. Trimming at V came to 3 bases and at J to 9 bases, leaving 2 bases not matched to a gene. This CDR3 spans 14 amino acids. CDR1 is SGHTA, CDR2 FQGNSA, per germline.

The chain has TRBV19 and TRBJ1-5, with 8 bases lining up with TRBD1. Germline V gene sequence: CDR1 LNHDA, CDR2 SQIVND (reference sequence). The CDR3 runs 14 residues. The J segment lost 9 bases and the V segment lost 4 bases, leaving 8 bases of the junction unmatched. The CDR3 DNA sequence: TGTGCCAGTAGTACCTCGACAGGGGAGAGGCCCCAGCATTTT. This encodes CASSTSTGERPQHF.

This chain uses TRBV28 with TRBJ2-7, with 11 bases lining up with TRBD2. Trimming cost V 5 bases and J 6 bases; bases outside gene matches: 3. Per the germline V gene, CDR1 is MDHEN and CDR2 is SYDVKM. The CDR3 spans 13 residues. CDR3 coding DNA: TGTGCCAGCAGTGTAGCGGGGGGGCGCGAGCAGTACTTC. Translated, it gives CASSVAGGREQYF.

This rearrangement joins TRBV14 to TRBJ2-7; the D gene is possibly TRBD1 (6 bases). This CDR3 is built from 14 residues. In germline, CDR1 is SGHDN, CDR2 FVKESK. Trimming left V 0 bases short and J 2 bases short, with 8 bases between. Written as DNA, the CDR3 is TGTGCCAGCAGCCAAGATTGGACAGCCTACGAGCAGTACTTC. This codes for CASSQDWTAYEQYF.

The V and J genes are TRBV6-2 or TRBV6-3 and TRBJ2-3; a weak D match, TRBD1 (6 bases). This CDR3 contains 15 residues. The V end was cut by 2 bases, the J end by 3 bases, with 12 bases between. Germline-derived CDR1 and CDR2 are MNHEY and SVGEGT. CDR3 sequence reads: CASSYLGARTDTQYF. The CDR3 DNA reads TGTGCCAGCAGTTACCTGGGGGCCAGGACAGATACGCAGTATTTT.

This clone was detected many times. The chain joins TRBV6-2 or TRBV6-3 to TRBJ1-2; weak D call: TRBD1 (5 bases). Germline V lookup: CDR1 MNHEY, CDR2 SVGEGT. The CDR3 loop spans 14 amino acids. Deletions cut 2 bases from V and 4 bases from J, with 11 bases between. The CDR3 here is CASSYGADLYGYTF. DNA of the CDR3: TGTGCCAGCAGTTACGGGGCTGATCTCTATGGCTACACCTTC.

V usage is TRBV29-1 and J usage is TRBJ2-7; no clear D. The CDR3 runs to 12 residues. Germline CDR1 and CDR2: SQVTM and ANQGSEA. Trimming removed 7 bases at V and 2 bases at J, with 12 bases between. CDR3 DNA: TGCAGCGCCACCTCAGAAACCTACGAGCAGTACTTC. Encoded protein: CSATSETYEQYF.

This rearrangement joins TRBV5-4 to TRBJ2-1; 7 bases line up with TRBD2. J gave up 9 bases and V 4 bases, and 10 bases lay outside the gene matches. Germline V lookup: CDR1 SGHNT, CDR2 YYREEE (reference sequence). This CDR3 region has 14 residues. CDR3 sequence: CASSPRLAESEQFF. CDR3 bases: TGTGCCAGCAGCCCCCGACTAGCTGAGAGTGAGCAGTTCTTC.

The chain carries TRBV6-1 and TRBJ2-1; 8 bases fit TRBD2. CDR1 MNHNS and CDR2 SASEGT come from the germline V gene. J lost 3 bases, V lost 2 bases, and 3 bases had no gene match. The length of the CDR3 is 15 residues. The CDR3 DNA sequence: TGTGCCAGCAGTGAACCAGCGGGGGACTACAATGAGCAGTTCTTC. This encodes CASSEPAGDYNEQFF.

This clone has just one count. This chain uses TRBV9 with TRBJ2-2; 10 bases fit TRBD1. With 3 bases clipped from V and 4 bases from J, the junction kept 12 bases outside the gene matches. Germline lookup yields CDR1 SGDLS and CDR2 YYNGEE. The CDR3 loop spans 18 amino acids. The DNA for the CDR3 is TGTGCCAGCAGCGGATTGAGTGCCGGGACAGGGGCCACCGGGGAGCTGTTTTTT. This codes for CASSGLSAGTGATGELFF.

The rearrangement uses TRBV29-1 and TRBJ2-3; tentative D call: TRBD1 (6 bases). The CDR3 runs 13 residues. Germline values: CDR1 SQVTM, CDR2 ANQGSEA. Trimming shortened V by 7 bases and J by 1 base, and 12 bases separated the two germline ends. Written as DNA, the CDR3 is TGCAGCGGTGATGAGGGGGGCACAGATACGCAGTATTTT. Its protein is CSGDEGGTDTQYF.

This clone was seen a single time. The V call is TRBV28, the J call TRBJ1-5; D is uncertain. The germline V gene has CDR1 MDHEN and CDR2 SYDVKM. The CDR3 extends over 17 amino acids. V lost 5 bases, J lost 7 bases, and 24 bases lay in between. Here the CDR3 DNA reads TGTGCCAGCAGTCGGTTCGATTCGGGGAGTTTTGGGCAGCCCCAGCATTTT. Its translation: CASSRFDSGSFGQPQHF.

This chain joins TRBV28 and TRBJ2-7; TRBD2 is a possible D gene (6 bases). CDR1 MDHEN and CDR2 SYDVKM come from the germline V gene. The CDR3 extends over 14 amino acids. Trimming shortened V by 6 bases and J by 5 bases, and 17 bases separated the two germline ends. DNA of the CDR3: TGTGCCAGCAGGGGGATGGAGGGGCGAAACGAGCAGTACTTC. It encodes CASRGMEGRNEQYF.

The rearrangement joins TRBV5-1 to TRBJ1-1; no clear D. CDR1 and CDR2 from the germline V gene are SGHRS and YFSETQ. The CDR3 covers 14 residues. The V end was cut by 3 bases, the J end by 0 bases, with 9 bases between. The CDR3 DNA reads as TGCGCCAGCAGCTCTTCCGTTATGAACACTGAAGCTTTCTTT. It encodes CASSSSVMNTEAFF.

The chain is built from TRBV3-1 (or the pseudogene TRBV3-2) and TRBJ2-5; the match to TRBD2 covers 9 bases. V lost 4 bases and J lost 5; bases outside the gene matches: 2. The germline CDR1 and CDR2 sequences are LGHDT and YNNKEL (reference sequence). CDR3 length equals 13 residues. The CDR3 sequence: CASSRGGVETQYF. The CDR3 nucleotides read TGTGCCAGCAGCCGCGGGGGGGTGGAGACCCAGTACTTC.

This sequence joins TRBV6-2 or TRBV6-3 and TRBJ2-1, with D maybe TRBD2 (5 bases). Germline CDR1 and CDR2: MNHEY and SVGEGT. The CDR3 is 13 amino acids. V lost 6 bases and J 10 bases, leaving 16 bases between the germline ends. CDR3 nucleotide sequence: TGTGCCAGCAGCCCTTCCGAGGGAAACGAGCAGTTCTTC. Its protein product is CASSPSEGNEQFF.

In this sample, this clone turned up many times. The V call is TRBV3-1 (or the pseudogene TRBV3-2), the J call TRBJ1-6; possible D gene TRBD1, 6 bases. The germline V and J ends were trimmed by 5 bases and 8 bases, with 13 bases remaining between them. The CDR3 is 14 residues long. Looked up from germline, CDR1 is LGHDT and CDR2 is YNNKEL (reference sequence). The CDR3 region is CASSIQGGDSPLHF. The CDR3 DNA follows: TGTGCCAGCAGCATACAGGGTGGGGATTCACCCCTCCACTTT.

The V call is TRBV28, the J call TRBJ2-6, with TRBD1 matching 9 bases. The V gene's germline CDR1 is MDHEN and CDR2 SYDVKM. V was clipped by 6 bases and J by 1 base; unmatched bases: 4. The CDR3 has 16 residues. The CDR3 DNA reads TGTGCCAGCAGCACAGGGGGCGGTTCTGGGGCCAACGTCCTGACTTTC. Amino acid sequence: CASSTGGGSGANVLTF.

This chain uses TRBV4-3 with TRBJ1-3; D possibly corresponds to TRBD1 (5 bases). The CDR3 consists of 15 residues. V lost 0 bases and J lost 3, with 9 bases in between. In germline, CDR1 is LGHNA, CDR2 YSLEER. The CDR3 here is CASSQDRTNGNTIYF. The CDR3 nucleotides are TGCGCCAGCAGCCAAGATCGGACAAATGGAAACACCATATATTTT.